The next 16 T cell receptor beta chains were all read from a single sample in a study of cytomegalovirus exposure and HLA in healthy donors. The PCR contained 60 Vbeta and 13 Jbeta primers. Sequencing was performed with immunoSEQ multiplex PCR; in TCRdb, only in-frame clones are kept and a portion is missing. The repertoire has 110,000 to 150,000 clones, approximately 80% of them found once; the top ten carry 3.9%. The sequencing sample was made of PBMCs. These TCRs come from a male donor in good health and CMV-seronegative.

The V call is TRBV4-1, the J call TRBJ2-7; 7 bases are a match to TRBD2. CDR1 and CDR2 (germline): MGHRA, YSYEKL. The length of the CDR3 is 18 residues. V shed 1 base, J shed 3 bases, and the junction held 15 bases outside the gene matches. The CDR3 coding sequence is TGCGCCAGCAGCCAAGTCCTCCTCCATCGGGAGGATAACTACGAGCAGTACTTC. Translating it yields CASSQVLLHREDNYEQYF.

CDR3 sequence: CASSLGHKQVGYTDTQYF. The CDR3 nucleotides are TGCGCCAGCAGCTTGGGCCACAAACAGGTGGGATACACAGATACGCAGTATTTT. The gene calls are TRBV5-1 and TRBJ2-3, with a weak D call TRBD1 (5 bases). CDR1 SGHRS and CDR2 YFSETQ come from the germline V gene. Trimming shortened V by 0 bases and J by 2 bases, and 19 bases separated the two germline ends. The CDR3 totals 18 residues.

The chain joins TRBV5-1 to TRBJ2-1; D might be TRBD1 (6 bases). Per the germline V gene, CDR1 is SGHRS and CDR2 is YFSETQ. The V gene lost 0 bases and the J gene lost 3 bases, with 10 bases spanning the gap. CDR3 length: 15 amino acids. This CDR3 is CASSLADRDYNEQFF. The DNA for the CDR3 is TGCGCCAGCAGCTTGGCGGACAGAGACTACAATGAGCAGTTCTTC.

The chain recombines TRBV9 with TRBJ1-2, with TRBD1 identical over 8 bases. Germline V gene data show CDR1 as SGDLS and CDR2 as YYNGEE. V trimming: 4 bases; J trimming: 7 bases; junction bases outside the gene matches: 12. This CDR3 spans 15 amino acids. CDR3 amino acids: CASSTRGQAEGGYTF. CDR3 sequence (DNA): TGTGCCAGCAGCACACGGGGACAGGCCGAAGGTGGCTACACCTTC.

The V gene is TRBV19, the J gene TRBJ2-2; the D gene is possibly TRBD1 (6 bases). CDR1 and CDR2 from the germline V gene are LNHDA and SQIVND (reference sequence). Trimming took 4 bases from V and 3 from J, leaving 15 bases between them. The CDR3 is made up of 16 amino acids. For the CDR3, the DNA is TGTGCCAGTAGTACGGGGTCAGGGGATGACACCGGGGAGCTGTTTTTT. This gives the protein CASSTGSGDDTGELFF. The full variable domain, its missing parts supplied by reference TRBV19 and TRBJ2-2, is DGGITQSPKYLFRKEGQNVTLSCEQNLNHDAMYWYRQDPGQGLRLIYYSQIVNDFQKGDIAEGYSVSREKKESFPLTVTSAQKNPTAFYLCASSTGSGDDTGELFFGEGSRLTVL.

The rearrangement uses TRBV7-2 and TRBJ1-2; D perhaps matches TRBD1 (5 bases). This CDR3 is 18 amino acids long. Germline V gene sequence: CDR1 SGHTA, CDR2 FQGNSA. Trimming stripped 5 bases from V and 2 bases from J, with 24 bases between. CDR3 amino acids: CASSPGGAGRRVNYGYTF. The CDR3 DNA follows: TGTGCCAGCAGCCCTGGAGGGGCAGGGAGACGGGTAAACTATGGCTACACCTTC.

V is TRBV6-1 and J is TRBJ2-7; a possible D gene is TRBD1 (6 bases). Per germline, CDR1 MNHNS and CDR2 SASEGT. V was pared by 6 bases and J by 3 bases, with 15 bases between. This CDR3 contains 14 residues. This CDR3 is CASSTTGVLYEQYF. CDR3 in DNA: TGTGCCAGCAGCACGACAGGAGTACTCTACGAGCAGTACTTC.

The chain recombines TRBV29-1 with TRBJ2-5; the match to TRBD2 covers 11 bases. The trim removed 3 bases at V and 1 base at J, leaving 10 bases unmatched. Germline CDR1 reads SQVTM; CDR2 reads ANQGSEA. CDR3 length equals 17 residues. The CDR3 sequence is CSVDGLAGGLAQETQYF. DNA of the CDR3: TGCAGCGTTGATGGCCTAGCGGGGGGCCTAGCCCAAGAGACCCAGTACTTC.

The rearrangement joins TRBV7-8 to TRBJ2-7; 11 bases align to TRBD2. The V gene end was trimmed by 2 bases and the J gene end by 5 bases; junction bases not matched to a gene: 5. There are 15 residues in the CDR3. Per the germline V gene, CDR1 is SGHVS and CDR2 is FQNEAQ. As DNA, the CDR3 is TGTGCCAGCAGCTTATTAGCGGGAGGGCCGGACGAGCAGTACTTC. This translates into CASSLLAGGPDEQYF.

This clone was seen only a few times. This chain joins TRBV11-2 and TRBJ2-1, with 11 bases matching TRBD2. The CDR3 has 18 amino acids. Unmatched junction bases numbered 7, after V lost 3 bases and J lost 0 bases. CDR1 SGHAT and CDR2 FQNNGV come from the germline V gene. CDR3 residues: CASSLGLAVTGSYNEQFF. CDR3 in DNA: TGTGCCAGCAGCTTGGGACTAGCGGTTACGGGCTCCTACAATGAGCAGTTCTTC.

The chain recombines TRBV19 with TRBJ1-5, with D maybe TRBD1 (6 bases). Germline CDR1 reads LNHDA; CDR2 reads SQIVND (reference sequence). The CDR3 loop spans 14 amino acids. Trimming left V 6 bases short and J 7 bases short, with 16 bases between. CDR3 coding DNA: TGTGCCAGTAGCAGACAGGTCCCCGTGCAGCCCCAGCATTTT. It specifies CASSRQVPVQPQHF.

This clone came up a few times. The V call is TRBV5-1, the J call TRBJ1-4; D possibly corresponds to TRBD1 (5 bases). In germline, CDR1 is SGHRS, CDR2 YFSETQ. This CDR3 has 14 amino acids. The V and J ends lost 2 bases and 4 bases respectively, with 9 bases between them. This CDR3 reads CASSFGQGNEKLFF. The CDR3 nucleotides are TGCGCCAGCAGCTTTGGCCAGGGTAATGAAAAACTGTTTTTT.

The chain employs TRBV13 and TRBJ1-3, with 11 bases matching TRBD1. V lost 5 bases, J lost 4 bases, and 1 base stayed unmatched. The CDR3 totals 14 residues. Germline V gene sequence: CDR1 PRHDT, CDR2 FYEKMQ (reference sequence). The CDR3 reads CASSGQGAGNTIYF. Here the CDR3 DNA reads TGTGCCAGCAGCGGACAGGGGGCAGGAAACACCATATATTTT.

The chain joins TRBV19 to TRBJ2-7; D ambiguous. The germline V gene encodes CDR1 LNHDA and CDR2 SQIVND (reference sequence). Trimming took off 5 bases at V and 2 bases at J, with 10 bases between the two ends. The CDR3 length is 13 residues. The CDR3 bases are TGTGCCAGTAGTCTTCGTCCCCCCTACGAGCAGTACTTC. Its translation is CASSLRPPYEQYF.

The chain has TRBV11-2 and TRBJ2-3; TRBD2 matches at 8 bases. From germline, CDR1 is SGHAT and CDR2 FQNNGV. The CDR3 covers 14 residues. The V and J ends lost 4 bases and 5 bases, in that order; junction bases with no gene match: 5. In DNA, the CDR3 is TGTGCCAGCAGCTCGGGGGGGCCGGGAGATACGCAGTATTTT. Translated: CASSSGGPGDTQYF.

The chain has TRBV9 and TRBJ2-1; D gene unclear. Germline V CDR1 and CDR2: SGDLS, YYNGEE. The CDR3 spans 12 residues. V was clipped by 4 bases and J by 3 bases, with 5 bases between them. The DNA of the CDR3 is TGTGCCAGCAGCTTATACTACAATGAGCAGTTCTTC. It codes for CASSLYYNEQFF.